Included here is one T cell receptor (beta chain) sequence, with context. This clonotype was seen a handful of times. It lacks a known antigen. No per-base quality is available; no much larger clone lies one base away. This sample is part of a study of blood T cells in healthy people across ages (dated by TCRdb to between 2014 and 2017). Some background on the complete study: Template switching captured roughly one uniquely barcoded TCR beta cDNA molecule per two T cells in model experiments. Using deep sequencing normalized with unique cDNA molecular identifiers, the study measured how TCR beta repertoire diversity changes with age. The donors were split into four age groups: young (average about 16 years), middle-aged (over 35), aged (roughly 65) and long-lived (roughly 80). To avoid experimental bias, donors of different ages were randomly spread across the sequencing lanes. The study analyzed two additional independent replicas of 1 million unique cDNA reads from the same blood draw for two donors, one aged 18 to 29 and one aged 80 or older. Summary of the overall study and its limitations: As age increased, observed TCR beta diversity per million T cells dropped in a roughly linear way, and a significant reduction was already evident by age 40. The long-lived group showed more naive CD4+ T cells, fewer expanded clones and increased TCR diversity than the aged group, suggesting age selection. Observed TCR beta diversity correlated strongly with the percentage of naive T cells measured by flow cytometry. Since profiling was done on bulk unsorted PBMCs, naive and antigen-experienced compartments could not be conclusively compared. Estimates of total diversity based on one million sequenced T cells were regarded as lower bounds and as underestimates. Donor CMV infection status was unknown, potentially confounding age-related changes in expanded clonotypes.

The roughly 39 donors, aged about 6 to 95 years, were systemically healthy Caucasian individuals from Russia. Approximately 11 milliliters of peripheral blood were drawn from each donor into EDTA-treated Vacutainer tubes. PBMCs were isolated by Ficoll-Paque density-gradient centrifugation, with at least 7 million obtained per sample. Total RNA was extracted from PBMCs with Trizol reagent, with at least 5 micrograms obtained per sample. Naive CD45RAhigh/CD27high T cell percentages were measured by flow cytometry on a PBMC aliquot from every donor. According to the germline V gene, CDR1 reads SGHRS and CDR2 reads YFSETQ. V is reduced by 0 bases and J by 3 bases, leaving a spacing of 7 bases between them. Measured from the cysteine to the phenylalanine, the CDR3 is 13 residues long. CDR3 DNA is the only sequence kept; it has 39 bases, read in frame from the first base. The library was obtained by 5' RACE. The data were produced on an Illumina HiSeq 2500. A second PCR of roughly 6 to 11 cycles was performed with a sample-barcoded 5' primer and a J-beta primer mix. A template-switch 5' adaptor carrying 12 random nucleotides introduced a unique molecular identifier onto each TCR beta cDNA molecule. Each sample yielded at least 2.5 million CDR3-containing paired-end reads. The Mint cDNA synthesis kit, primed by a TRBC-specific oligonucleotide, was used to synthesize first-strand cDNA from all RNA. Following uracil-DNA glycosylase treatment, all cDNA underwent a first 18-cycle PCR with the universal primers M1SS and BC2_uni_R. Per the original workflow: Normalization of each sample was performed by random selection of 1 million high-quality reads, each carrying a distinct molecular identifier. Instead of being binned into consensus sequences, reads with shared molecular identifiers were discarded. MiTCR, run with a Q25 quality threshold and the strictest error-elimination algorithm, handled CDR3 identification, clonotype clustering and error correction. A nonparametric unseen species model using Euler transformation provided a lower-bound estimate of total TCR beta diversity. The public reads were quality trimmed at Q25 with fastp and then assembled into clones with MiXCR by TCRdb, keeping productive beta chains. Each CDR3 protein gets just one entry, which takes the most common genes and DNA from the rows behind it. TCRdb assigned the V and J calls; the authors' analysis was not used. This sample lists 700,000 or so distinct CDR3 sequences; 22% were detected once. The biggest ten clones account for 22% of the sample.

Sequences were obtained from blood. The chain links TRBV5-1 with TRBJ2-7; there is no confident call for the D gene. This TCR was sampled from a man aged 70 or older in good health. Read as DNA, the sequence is TGCGCCAGCAGCTTGGAAGGTTTCTACGAGCAGTACTTC. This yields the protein CASSLEGFYEQYF.